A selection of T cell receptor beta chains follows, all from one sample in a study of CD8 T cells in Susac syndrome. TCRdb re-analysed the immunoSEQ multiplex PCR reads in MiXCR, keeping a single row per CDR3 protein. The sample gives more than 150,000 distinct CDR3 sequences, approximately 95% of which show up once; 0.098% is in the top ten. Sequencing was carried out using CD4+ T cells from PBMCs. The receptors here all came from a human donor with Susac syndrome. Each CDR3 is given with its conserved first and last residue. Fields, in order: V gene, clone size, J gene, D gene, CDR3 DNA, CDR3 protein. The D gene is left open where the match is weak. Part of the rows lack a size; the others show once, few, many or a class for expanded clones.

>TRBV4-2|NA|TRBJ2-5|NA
TGTGCCAGCAGCCAAGCACAGGGGAGGGACCAAGAGACCCAGTACTTC
CASSQAQGRDQETQYF
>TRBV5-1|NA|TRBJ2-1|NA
TGCGCCAGCAGCCAAAACTGGGGGGCGAGTGAGCAGTTCTTC
CASSQNWGASEQFF
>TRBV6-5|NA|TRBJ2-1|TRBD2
TGTGCCAGCAGAGGGACTAGCGGGAACAATGAGCAGTTCTTC
CASRGTSGNNEQFF
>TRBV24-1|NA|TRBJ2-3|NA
TGTGCCACCAGTGATCCCAGGGACTCCACAGATACGCAGTATTTT
CATSDPRDSTDTQYF
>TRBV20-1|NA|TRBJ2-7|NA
TGCAGTGCCTTCGCGACGGACTTCTCCTACGAGCAGTACTTC
CSAFATDFSYEQYF
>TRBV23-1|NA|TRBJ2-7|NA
TGCGCCAGCAGTCAATCGGGCAGGGGAGGCTACGAGCAGTACTTC
CASSQSGRGGYEQYF
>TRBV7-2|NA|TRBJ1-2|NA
TGTGCCAGCAGCGAGAGCGTGAACAACTATGGCTACACCTTC
CASSESVNNYGYTF
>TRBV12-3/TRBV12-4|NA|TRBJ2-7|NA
TGTGCCAGCAGTTCTCGAGTCCCGGGACCACTACGATGGCAGTACTTC
CASSSRVPGPLRWQYF
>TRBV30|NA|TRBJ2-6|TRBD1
TGTGCCTGGACTGGGGACAGACGGGCCAACGTCCTGACTTTC
CAWTGDRRANVLTF
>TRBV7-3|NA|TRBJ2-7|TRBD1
TGTGCCAGCAGCTTAAATAGGGGGCCGGAAGAGCAGTACTTC
CASSLNRGPEEQYF
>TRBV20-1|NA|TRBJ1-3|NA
TGCAGTGCTAGATCTGGGGGAGCTGGAAACACCATATATTTT
CSARSGGAGNTIYF
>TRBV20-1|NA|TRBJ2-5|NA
TGCAGTGGTAGCCGGGACGGTGATAGACAAGAGACCCAGTACTTC
CSGSRDGDRQETQYF
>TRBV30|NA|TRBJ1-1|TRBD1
TGTGCCTGGAGGGGGACAGGGGGAAGGAGAACGACTGAAGCTTTCTTT
CAWRGTGGRRTTEAFF
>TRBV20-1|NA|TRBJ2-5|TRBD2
TGCAGTGCCAAGGGACTAAGTGATGGGACCCAGTACTTC
CSAKGLSDGTQYF
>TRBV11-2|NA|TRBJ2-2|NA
TGTGCCAGCAGCCCGCAGCTAATCACCGGGGAGCTGTTTTTT
CASSPQLITGELFF
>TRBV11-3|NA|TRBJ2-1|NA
TGTGCCAGCAGCTTAGGTCTAAAAGGGAATGAGCAGTTCTTC
CASSLGLKGNEQFF
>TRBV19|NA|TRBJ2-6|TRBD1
TGTGCCAGTAGTATACCCCGGGACAGGGCCGGGGCCAACGTCCTGACTTTC
CASSIPRDRAGANVLTF
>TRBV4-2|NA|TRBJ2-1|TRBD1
TGTGCCAGCAGCCCACAGGGGGAGAATGAGCAGTTCTTC
CASSPQGENEQFF
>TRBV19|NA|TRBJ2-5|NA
TGTGCCAGTAGTGGATCGGCCGGGTACCAAGAGACCCAGTACTTC
CASSGSAGYQETQYF
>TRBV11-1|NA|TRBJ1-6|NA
TGTGCCAGCACCCAGGGACGGAATAATTCACCCCTCCACTTT
CASTQGRNNSPLHF
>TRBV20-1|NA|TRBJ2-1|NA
TGCAGTGCTAGAGAGGGAAGGACAGTAGGGGATGAGCAGTTCTTC
CSAREGRTVGDEQFF
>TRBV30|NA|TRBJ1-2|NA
TGTGCCTGGCTGAGGCAGCGAGATGGCTACACCTTC
CAWLRQRDGYTF
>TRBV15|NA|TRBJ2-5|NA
TGTGCCACCAGCAGAGATCGGGAGACCCAGTACTTC
CATSRDRETQYF
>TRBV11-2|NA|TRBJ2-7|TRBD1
TGTGCCAGCAGCCCCCAGGTAGGACAGGGGAACTACGAGCAGTACTTC
CASSPQVGQGNYEQYF
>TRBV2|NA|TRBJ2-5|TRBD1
TGTGCCAGTCGAAGTAGGGACAGGGTTCGAGAGACCCAGTACTTC
CASRSRDRVRETQYF
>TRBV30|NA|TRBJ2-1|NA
TGTGCCAATGATGGCTCGGCAGGGGTGTTGGGTGAGCAGTTCTTC
CANDGSAGVLGEQFF
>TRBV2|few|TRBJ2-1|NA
TGTGCCTCCCGTGGGGGCAGCTCCTACAATGAGCAGTTCTTC
CASRGGSSYNEQFF
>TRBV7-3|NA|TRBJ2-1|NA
TGTGCCAGCAGCCCATCCAACCCCGTAGGCGCCTACAATGAGCAGTTCTTC
CASSPSNPVGAYNEQFF
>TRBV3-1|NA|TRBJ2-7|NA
TGTGCCAGCAGCCATGACACCTGGAGCTCCTACGAGCAGTACTTC
CASSHDTWSSYEQYF